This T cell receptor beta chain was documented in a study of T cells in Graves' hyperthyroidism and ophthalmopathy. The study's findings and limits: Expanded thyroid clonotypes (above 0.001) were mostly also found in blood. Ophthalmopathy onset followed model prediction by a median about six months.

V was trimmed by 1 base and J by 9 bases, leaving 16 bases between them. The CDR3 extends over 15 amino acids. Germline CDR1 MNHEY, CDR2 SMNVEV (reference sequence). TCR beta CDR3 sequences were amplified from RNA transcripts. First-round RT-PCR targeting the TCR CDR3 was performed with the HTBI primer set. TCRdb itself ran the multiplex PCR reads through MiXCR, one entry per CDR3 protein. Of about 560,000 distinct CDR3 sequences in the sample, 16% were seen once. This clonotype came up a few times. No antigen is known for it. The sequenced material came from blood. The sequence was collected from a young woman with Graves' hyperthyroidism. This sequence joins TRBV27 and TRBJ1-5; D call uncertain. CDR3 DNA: TGTGCCAGCAGTTTATACCCGCTGGGCGTGGGGCCCCAGCATTTT. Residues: CASSLYPLGVGPQHF.